A single sample gave rise to the 5 T cell receptor beta chains below, sequenced in a study of identical twins. TCRdb re-called the 5' RACE reads through MiXCR, storing one row per CDR3 protein. The sample shows approximately 700,000 distinct CDR3 sequences, approximately 18% of them seen only once. The same specimen was also included in a second study, on T cells expressing NK-cell markers.

Sequencing was done on a sample of PBMCs. The source is a woman between 18 and 29 years old in good health.

In its sample, this clonotype was seen a few times. This chain connects TRBV10-3 to TRBJ2-7; no clear D gene. Looked up from germline, CDR1 is ENHRY and CDR2 is SYGVKD. The CDR3 is made up of 13 amino acids. The V gene lost 4 bases and the J gene lost 2 bases, with 9 bases spanning the gap. The CDR3 reads CAISVDTTYEQYF. The CDR3 nucleotides read TGTGCCATCAGTGTAGACACTACCTACGAGCAGTACTTC.

V is TRBV5-1 and J is TRBJ1-5; no reliable D call. CDR3 length: 14 amino acids. CDR1 and CDR2 from the germline V gene are SGHRS and YFSETQ. The germline V and J ends were trimmed by 2 bases and 5 bases, with 11 bases remaining between them. The CDR3 region is CASSFMTEYQPQHF. In DNA, the CDR3 is TGCGCCAGCAGCTTCATGACGGAGTATCAGCCCCAGCATTTT.

The V gene is TRBV24-1, the J gene TRBJ2-1, with D uncertain. The germline V and J ends were trimmed by 4 bases and 7 bases, with 10 bases remaining between them. Germline loops: CDR1 KGHDR, CDR2 SFDVKD. This CDR3 has 13 residues. The DNA of the CDR3 is TGTGCCACCAGTGACCCCGTCAAGAATGAGCAGTTCTTC. Translating gives CATSDPVKNEQFF.

The rearrangement uses TRBV5-1 and TRBJ1-1; TRBD1 matches at 10 bases. The CDR3 is 17 amino acids. Germline trimming cut 4 bases from V and 1 base from J; bases unmatched to any gene: 10. Germline CDR1 SGHRS, CDR2 YFSETQ. CDR3 loop: CASSPGPGTGANTEAFF. The CDR3 region has the DNA TGCGCCAGCAGCCCCGGTCCCGGGACAGGGGCGAACACTGAAGCTTTCTTT.

Ten or more counts support this clonotype. The rearrangement links TRBV20-1 to TRBJ2-5, with 7 bases aligning to TRBD2. This CDR3 region has 13 residues. Germline trimming cut 3 bases from V and 7 bases from J; bases unmatched to any gene: 8. Germline assignment: CDR1 DFQATT and CDR2 SNEGSKA (reference sequence). This CDR3 reads CSASVAGEGTQYF. As DNA, the CDR3 is TGCAGTGCTAGTGTGGCGGGAGAGGGGACCCAGTACTTC.